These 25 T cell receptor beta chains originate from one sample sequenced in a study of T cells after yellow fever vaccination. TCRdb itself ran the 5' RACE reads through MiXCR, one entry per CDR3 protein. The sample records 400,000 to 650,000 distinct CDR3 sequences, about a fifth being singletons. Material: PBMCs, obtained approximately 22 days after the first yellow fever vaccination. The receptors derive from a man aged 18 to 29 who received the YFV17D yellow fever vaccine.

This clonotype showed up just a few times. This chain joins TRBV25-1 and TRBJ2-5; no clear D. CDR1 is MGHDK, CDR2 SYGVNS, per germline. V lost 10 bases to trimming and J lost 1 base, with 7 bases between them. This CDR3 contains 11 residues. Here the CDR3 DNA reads TGTGCCACCGAGGTCCAAGAGACCCAGTACTTC. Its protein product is CATEVQETQYF.

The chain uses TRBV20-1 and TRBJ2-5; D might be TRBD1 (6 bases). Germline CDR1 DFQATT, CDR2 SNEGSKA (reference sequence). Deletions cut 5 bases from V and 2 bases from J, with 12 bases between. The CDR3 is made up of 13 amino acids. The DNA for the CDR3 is TGCAGTGCTCTGGGGGCACTACAAGAGACCCAGTACTTC. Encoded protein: CSALGALQETQYF.

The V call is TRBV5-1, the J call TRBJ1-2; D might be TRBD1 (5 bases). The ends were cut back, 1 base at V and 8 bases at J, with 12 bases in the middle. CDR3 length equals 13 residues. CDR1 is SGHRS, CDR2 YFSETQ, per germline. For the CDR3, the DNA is TGCGCCAGCAGCTTGAAAGGGGCGGAAGGCTACACCTTC. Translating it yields CASSLKGAEGYTF.

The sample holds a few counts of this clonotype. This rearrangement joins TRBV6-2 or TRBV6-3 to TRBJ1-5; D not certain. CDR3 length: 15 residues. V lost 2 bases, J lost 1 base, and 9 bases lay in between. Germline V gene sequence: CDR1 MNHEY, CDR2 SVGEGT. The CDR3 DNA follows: TGTGCCAGCAGTTACGCGGGGAAAAGCAATCAGCCCCAGCATTTT. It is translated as CASSYAGKSNQPQHF.

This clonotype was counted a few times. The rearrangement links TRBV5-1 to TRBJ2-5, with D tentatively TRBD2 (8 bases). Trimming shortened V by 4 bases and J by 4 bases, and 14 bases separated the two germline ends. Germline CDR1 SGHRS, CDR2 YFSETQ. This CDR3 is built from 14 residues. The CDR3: CASSVGRGLETQYF. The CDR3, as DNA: TGCGCCAGCAGCGTCGGGAGGGGGCTAGAGACCCAGTACTTC.

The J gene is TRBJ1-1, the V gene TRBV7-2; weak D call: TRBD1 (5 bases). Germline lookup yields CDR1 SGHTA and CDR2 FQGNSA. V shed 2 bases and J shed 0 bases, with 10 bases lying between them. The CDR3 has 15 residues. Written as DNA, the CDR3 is TGTGCCAGCAGCTTATTAGGGGTGATGAACACTGAAGCTTTCTTT. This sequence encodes CASSLLGVMNTEAFF.

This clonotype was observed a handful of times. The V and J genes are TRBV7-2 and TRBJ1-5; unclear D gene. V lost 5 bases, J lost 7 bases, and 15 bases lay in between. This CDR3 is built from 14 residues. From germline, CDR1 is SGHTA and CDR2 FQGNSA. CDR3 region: CASSPSGPGQPQHF. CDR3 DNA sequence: TGTGCCAGCAGCCCGAGTGGGCCGGGGCAGCCCCAGCATTTT.

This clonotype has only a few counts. For the CDR3, the DNA is TGCAGCGGCCAGGGGGCAAACAATGAGCAGTTCTTC. The encoded protein is CSGQGANNEQFF. The chain has TRBV29-1 and TRBJ2-1; 8 bases fit TRBD1. V gave up 7 bases and J gave up 5 bases; unmatched junction bases: 4. The CDR3 contains 12 residues. The germline V gene encodes CDR1 SQVTM and CDR2 ANQGSEA.

In nucleotides, the CDR3 is TGTGCCAGCAGTCCAGGGTTTGAAGCTTTCTTT. Amino acid sequence: CASSPGFEAFF. The chain recombines TRBV12-3 or TRBV12-4 with TRBJ1-1; D perhaps matches TRBD1 (5 bases). The CDR3 is 11 residues long. The germline V and J ends were trimmed by 5 bases and 7 bases, with 8 bases remaining between them.

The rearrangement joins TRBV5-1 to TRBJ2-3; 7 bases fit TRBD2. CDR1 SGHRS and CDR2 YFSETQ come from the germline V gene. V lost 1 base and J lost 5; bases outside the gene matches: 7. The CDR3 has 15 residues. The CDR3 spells CASSLSLAEGDTQYF. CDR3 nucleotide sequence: TGCGCCAGCAGCTTGAGTCTAGCGGAGGGAGATACGCAGTATTTT. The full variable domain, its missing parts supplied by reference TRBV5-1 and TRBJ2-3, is KAGVTQTPRYLIKTRGQQVTLSCSPISGHRSVSWYQQTPGQGLQFLFEYFSETQRNKGNFPGRFSGRQFSNSRSEMNVSTLELGDSALYLCASSLSLAEGDTQYFGPGTRLTVL.

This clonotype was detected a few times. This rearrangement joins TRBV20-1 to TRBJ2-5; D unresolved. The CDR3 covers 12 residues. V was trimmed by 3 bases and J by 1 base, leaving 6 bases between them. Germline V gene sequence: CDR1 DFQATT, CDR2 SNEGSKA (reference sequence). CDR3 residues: CSARPSQETQYF. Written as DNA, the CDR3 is TGCAGTGCTAGGCCCAGCCAAGAGACCCAGTACTTC.

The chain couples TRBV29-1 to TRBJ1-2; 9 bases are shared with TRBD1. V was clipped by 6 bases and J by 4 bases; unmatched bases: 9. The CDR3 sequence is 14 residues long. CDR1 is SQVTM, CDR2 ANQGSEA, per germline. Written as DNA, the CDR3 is TGCAGCGTGGGACAGGGTGGTATGACCTATGGCTACACCTTC. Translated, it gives CSVGQGGMTYGYTF.

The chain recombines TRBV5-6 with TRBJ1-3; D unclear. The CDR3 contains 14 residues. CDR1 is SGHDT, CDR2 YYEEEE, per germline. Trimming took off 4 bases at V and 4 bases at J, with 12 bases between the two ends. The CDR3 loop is CASSARGSGNTIYF. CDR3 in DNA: TGTGCCAGCAGCGCCCGGGGTTCAGGAAACACCATATATTTT.

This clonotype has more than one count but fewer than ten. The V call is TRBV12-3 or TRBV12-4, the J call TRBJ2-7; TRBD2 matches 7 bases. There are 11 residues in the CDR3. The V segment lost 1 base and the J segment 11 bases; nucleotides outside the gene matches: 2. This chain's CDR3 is CASSLGRGKYF. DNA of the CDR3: TGTGCCAGCAGTTTAGGGCGGGGGAAGTACTTC.

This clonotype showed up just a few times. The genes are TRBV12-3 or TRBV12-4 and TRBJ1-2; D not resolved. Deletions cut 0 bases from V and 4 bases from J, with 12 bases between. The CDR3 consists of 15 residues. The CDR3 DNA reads TGTGCCAGCAGTTTAGCCCCAAGGGTCCTCTATGGCTACACCTTC. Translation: CASSLAPRVLYGYTF.

As DNA, the CDR3 is TGTGCCAGCAGCTTCCCCCCTTACAATGAGCAGTTCTTC. Amino acid sequence: CASSFPPYNEQFF. The V and J genes are TRBV5-4 and TRBJ2-1; D not resolved. The CDR3 length is 13 residues. Trimming took off 2 bases at V and 4 bases at J, with 7 bases between the two ends. Germline assignment: CDR1 SGHNT and CDR2 YYREEE (reference sequence). The variable domain in full, completed from reference TRBV5-4 and TRBJ2-1, reads ETGVTQSPTHLIKTRGQQVTLRCSSQSGHNTVSWYQQALGQGPQFIFQYYREEENGRGNFPPRFSGLQFPNYSSELNVNALELDDSALYLCASSFPPYNEQFFGPGTRLTVL.

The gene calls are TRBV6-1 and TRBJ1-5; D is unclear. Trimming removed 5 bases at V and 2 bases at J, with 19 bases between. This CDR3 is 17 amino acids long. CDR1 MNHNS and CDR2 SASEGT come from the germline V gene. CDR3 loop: CASSQPGRDGGNQPQHF. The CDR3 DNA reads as TGTGCCAGCAGTCAACCTGGACGCGACGGGGGCAATCAGCCCCAGCATTTT.

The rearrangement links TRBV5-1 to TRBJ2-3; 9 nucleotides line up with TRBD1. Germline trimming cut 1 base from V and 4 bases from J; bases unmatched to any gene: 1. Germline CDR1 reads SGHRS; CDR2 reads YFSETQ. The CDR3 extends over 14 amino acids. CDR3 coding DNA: TGCGCCAGCAGCTTGTGGGACAGGGCAGATACGCAGTATTTT. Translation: CASSLWDRADTQYF.

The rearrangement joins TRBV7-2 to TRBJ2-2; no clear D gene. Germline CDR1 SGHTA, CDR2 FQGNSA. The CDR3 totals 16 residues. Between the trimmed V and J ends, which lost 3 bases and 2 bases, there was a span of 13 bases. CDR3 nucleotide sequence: TGTGCCAGCAGCTTGAACCGTCTAGATAACACCGGGGAGCTGTTTTTT. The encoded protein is CASSLNRLDNTGELFF.

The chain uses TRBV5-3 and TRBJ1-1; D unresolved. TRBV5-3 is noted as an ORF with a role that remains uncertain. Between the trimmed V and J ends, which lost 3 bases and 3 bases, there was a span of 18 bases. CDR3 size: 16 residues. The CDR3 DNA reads TGTGCCAGAAGCTCTAGGTCGCCGGGGAAGGACACTGAAGCTTTCTTT. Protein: CARSSRSPGKDTEAFF.

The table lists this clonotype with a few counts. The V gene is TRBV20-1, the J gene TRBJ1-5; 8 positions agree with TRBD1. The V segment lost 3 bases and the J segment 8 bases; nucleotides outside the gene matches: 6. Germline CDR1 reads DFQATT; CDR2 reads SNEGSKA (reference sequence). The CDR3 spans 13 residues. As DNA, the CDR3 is TGCAGTGCTAGCGACAGGGGATGGGAGCCCCAGCATTTT. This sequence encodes CSASDRGWEPQHF.

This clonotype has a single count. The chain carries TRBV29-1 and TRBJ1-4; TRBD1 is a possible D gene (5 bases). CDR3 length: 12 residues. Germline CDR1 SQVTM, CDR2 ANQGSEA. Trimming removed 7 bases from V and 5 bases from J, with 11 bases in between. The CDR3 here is CSGGDGNEKLFF. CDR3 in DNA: TGCAGCGGCGGGGACGGGAATGAAAAACTGTTTTTT.

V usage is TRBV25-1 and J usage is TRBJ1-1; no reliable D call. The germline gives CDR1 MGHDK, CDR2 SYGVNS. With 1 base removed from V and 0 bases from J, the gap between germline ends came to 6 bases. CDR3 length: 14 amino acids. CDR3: CASSELGLNTEAFF. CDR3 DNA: TGTGCCAGCAGTGAATTGGGTTTGAACACTGAAGCTTTCTTT.

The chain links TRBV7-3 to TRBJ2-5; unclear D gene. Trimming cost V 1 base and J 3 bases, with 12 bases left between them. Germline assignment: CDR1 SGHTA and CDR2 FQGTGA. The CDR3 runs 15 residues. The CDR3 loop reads CASSLSGLSKETQYF. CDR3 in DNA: TGTGCCAGCAGCTTAAGTGGGCTTTCAAAAGAGACCCAGTACTTC.

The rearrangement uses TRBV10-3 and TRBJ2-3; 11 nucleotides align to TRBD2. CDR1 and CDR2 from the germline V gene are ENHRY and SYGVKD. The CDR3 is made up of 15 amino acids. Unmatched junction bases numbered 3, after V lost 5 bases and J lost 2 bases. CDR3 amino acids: CAISLAGGFTDTQYF. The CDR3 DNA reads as TGTGCCATCAGTCTAGCGGGGGGATTCACAGATACGCAGTATTTT.